The 27 T cell receptor beta chains given below trace back to one sample, sequenced in a study of cytomegalovirus exposure and HLA in healthy donors. The study ran its PCR with 60 Vbeta and 13 Jbeta primers. Sequencing used immunoSEQ multiplex PCR; TCRdb keeps in-frame clones, though not all of them. This table holds about 200,000 clones, more than 75% found once. The sequenced sample was PBMCs. The origin of the receptors is a male donor in good health and CMV-seronegative.

The chain recombines TRBV19 with TRBJ2-1, with 7 nucleotides matching TRBD1. The J segment lost 0 bases and the V segment lost 7 bases, leaving 12 bases of the junction unmatched. The CDR3 runs 17 residues. Per the germline V gene, CDR1 is LNHDA and CDR2 is SQIVND (reference sequence). The CDR3 DNA reads as TGTGCCAGTAAGGGGACAGCGCAAGAAAGCTCCTACAATGAGCAGTTCTTC. Encoded protein: CASKGTAQESSYNEQFF. Full variable domain (outside the CDR3, taken from reference TRBV19 and TRBJ2-1): DGGITQSPKYLFRKEGQNVTLSCEQNLNHDAMYWYRQDPGQGLRLIYYSQIVNDFQKGDIAEGYSVSREKKESFPLTVTSAQKNPTAFYLCASKGTAQESSYNEQFFGPGTRLTVL.

The rearrangement joins TRBV7-8 to TRBJ2-2, with 7 nucleotides matching TRBD1. V was pared by 1 base and J by 5 bases, with 4 bases of the junction left unmatched. The CDR3 spans 15 residues. CDR1 is SGHVS and CDR2 is FQNEAQ in the germline V gene. CDR3 nucleotide sequence: TGTGCCAGCAGCTTAGGCAGGGGGTATACCGGGGAGCTGTTTTTT. As protein: CASSLGRGYTGELFF.

V and J are TRBV2 and TRBJ2-1, with 12 nucleotides matching TRBD2. The CDR3 is 17 residues long. Germline V gene data show CDR1 as SNHLY and CDR2 as FYNNEI. V shed 6 bases, J shed 2 bases, and the junction held 8 bases outside the gene matches. CDR3 sequence: CASRASGRAGTYNEQFF. For the CDR3, the DNA is TGTGCCAGCAGGGCTAGCGGGAGGGCCGGTACCTACAATGAGCAGTTCTTC.

The chain employs TRBV7-6 and TRBJ1-1, with D possibly TRBD1 on 5 matching bases. The CDR3 is 15 amino acids. CDR1 is SGHVS and CDR2 is FNYEAQ in the germline V gene. V gave up 1 base and J gave up 3 bases, with 12 bases separating them. CDR3 in amino acids: CASSLGSGSYTEAFF. The CDR3 DNA reads as TGTGCCAGCAGCTTAGGGTCAGGGTCCTACACTGAAGCTTTCTTT.

The rearrangement uses TRBV5-6 and TRBJ2-7, with TRBD2 identical over 7 bases. Germline V gives CDR1 SGHDT, CDR2 YYEEEE. CDR3 length equals 14 residues. V trimming: 0 bases; J trimming: 7 bases; junction bases outside the gene matches: 7. The CDR3 sequence: CASSLVTGAGEQYF. CDR3 DNA: TGTGCCAGCAGCTTGGTAACGGGAGCGGGAGAGCAGTACTTC.

The chain has TRBV19 and TRBJ1-1; 7 bases match TRBD1. There are 15 residues in the CDR3. J gave up 3 bases and V 0 bases, and 4 bases lay outside the gene matches. In germline, CDR1 is LNHDA, CDR2 SQIVND (reference sequence). CDR3 protein: CASSIDSQGDTEAFF. The CDR3 DNA follows: TGTGCCAGTAGTATAGACTCCCAGGGGGACACTGAAGCTTTCTTT.

CDR3 nucleotide sequence: TGCGCCAGCAGCTTGACGAGGCAGAACACTGAAGCTTTCTTT. Its translation is CASSLTRQNTEAFF. The rearrangement links TRBV5-1 to TRBJ1-1; D is unclear. The germline V gene has CDR1 SGHRS and CDR2 YFSETQ. V lost 1 base to trimming and J lost 1 base, with 8 bases between them. This CDR3 has 14 amino acids.

This chain uses TRBV27 with TRBJ2-1, with TRBD2 identical over 9 bases. The V gene's germline CDR1 is MNHEY and CDR2 SMNVEV (reference sequence). The CDR3 length is 15 residues. The V and J ends lost 5 bases and 3 bases, in that order; junction bases with no gene match: 5. This chain's CDR3 is CASSPLAGHYNEQFF. The CDR3 DNA reads TGTGCCAGCAGTCCACTAGCGGGCCACTACAATGAGCAGTTCTTC.

The rearrangement links TRBV5-1 to TRBJ2-2, with D possibly matching TRBD1 (6 bases). Germline V gene sequence: CDR1 SGHRS, CDR2 YFSETQ. V lost 2 bases and J 8 bases, leaving 16 bases between the germline ends. The CDR3 spans 15 residues. CDR3 sequence reads: CASSLRPGQYGELFF. CDR3 DNA: TGCGCCAGCAGCTTACGGCCAGGACAGTATGGGGAGCTGTTTTTT.

V and J are TRBV2 and TRBJ2-7; 8 bases align to TRBD1. The CDR3 consists of 14 residues. J gave up 3 bases and V 6 bases, and 7 bases lay outside the gene matches. Germline-derived CDR1 and CDR2 are SNHLY and FYNNEI. The CDR3: CASSDGQGNYEQYF. The CDR3 DNA reads as TGTGCCAGCAGCGACGGACAGGGCAACTACGAGCAGTACTTC.

Concerning this clone: The junction shows a germline mismatch at one end, possibly a read error. Other DNA sequences in the sample encode the same CDR3. The V call is TRBV6-5, the J call TRBJ2-1, with D maybe TRBD2 (6 bases). The CDR3 is 14 amino acids. CDR1 is MNHEY and CDR2 is SVGAGI in the germline V gene. The CDR3 loop reads CASSYLIAGNEQFF. CDR3 nucleotide sequence: TGTGCCAGTAGTTACTTAATTGCGGGAAATGAGCAGTTCTTC.

The chain recombines TRBV7-9 with TRBJ2-1; D may be TRBD2 (5 bases). The CDR3 extends over 12 amino acids. Per germline, CDR1 SEHNR and CDR2 FQNEAQ (reference sequence). The V gene lost 5 bases and the J gene lost 9 bases, with 11 bases spanning the gap. This CDR3 reads CASSLTSAEQFF. Here the CDR3 DNA reads TGTGCCAGCAGCCTAACTAGTGCTGAGCAGTTCTTC.

The chain employs TRBV9 and TRBJ1-1, with D unclear. There are 13 residues in the CDR3. V shed 4 bases and J shed 0 bases, with 7 bases lying between them. Germline V gene data show CDR1 as SGDLS and CDR2 as YYNGEE. The CDR3, as DNA: TGTGCCAGCAGCCGACTGCTGAACACTGAAGCTTTCTTT. Encoded protein: CASSRLLNTEAFF. Using reference TRBV9 and TRBJ1-1 for the parts outside the CDR3, the full variable domain is DSGVTQTPKHLITATGQRVTLRCSPRSGDLSVYWYQQSLDQGLQFLIQYYNGEERAKGNILERFSAQQFPDLHSELNLSSLELGDSALYFCASSRLLNTEAFFGQGTRLTVV.

The gene calls are TRBV11-2 and TRBJ2-3; 9 nucleotides match TRBD1. The germline CDR1 and CDR2 sequences are SGHAT and FQNNGV. The CDR3 spans 15 residues. Trimming cost V 0 bases and J 4 bases; bases outside gene matches: 2. The CDR3 loop is CASSLDTGGPDTQYF. The CDR3 nucleotides are TGTGCCAGCAGCTTAGATACAGGGGGCCCAGATACGCAGTATTTT.

This clone was observed a single time. A junction end diverges from the germline sequence, so it may reflect a read error. The chain carries TRBV15 and TRBJ2-2, with 9 bases identical to TRBD2. Germline values: CDR1 LNHNV, CDR2 YYDKDF (reference sequence). The CDR3 runs 17 residues. CDR3 amino acids: CATTESPLAGNSGELFF. The DNA of the CDR3 is TGTGCCACCACCGAGAGCCCCCTAGCGGGAAACAGCGGGGAGCTGTTTTTT.

The V and J genes are TRBV7-2 and TRBJ2-1; 11 nucleotides align to TRBD2. This CDR3 has 19 amino acids. V dropped 3 bases and J dropped 2; count of bases not matched to a gene: 12. Germline V gene lookup returns CDR1 SGHTA and CDR2 FQGNSA. The CDR3 DNA is TGTGCCAGCAGCTTTACGAGACTAGCGGGGAGAACCGCCTACAATGAGCAGTTCTTC. Its translation is CASSFTRLAGRTAYNEQFF.

V gene TRBV2 combines with J gene TRBJ2-4, with D maybe TRBD2 (7 bases). V was clipped by 6 bases and J by 3 bases, with 15 bases between them. CDR3 size: 15 residues. From germline, CDR1 is SNHLY and CDR2 FYNNEI. The CDR3 protein is CASRDSGTNKNIQYF. DNA for the CDR3: TGTGCCAGCAGGGACAGCGGGACGAACAAAAACATTCAGTACTTC.

This clone has a single count. The chain is built from TRBV9 and TRBJ2-7, with D possibly matching TRBD1 (6 bases). Looked up from germline, CDR1 is SGDLS and CDR2 is YYNGEE. V was clipped by 0 bases and J by 7 bases, with 17 bases between them. The CDR3 has 15 residues. The chain's CDR3 is CASSVAMGALEEQYF. In nucleotides, the CDR3 is TGTGCCAGCAGCGTAGCTATGGGGGCGCTTGAAGAGCAGTACTTC.

This clone was observed a few times. The chain joins TRBV27 to TRBJ2-7, with D possibly matching TRBD2 (7 bases). Trimming cost V 8 bases and J 5 bases, with 19 bases left between them. Germline loops: CDR1 MNHEY, CDR2 SMNVEV (reference sequence). This CDR3 has 14 amino acids. The CDR3 spells CASGKGGRANEQYF. The CDR3 nucleotides are TGTGCCAGCGGCAAAGGGGGGAGGGCCAACGAGCAGTACTTC.

The rearrangement uses TRBV2 and TRBJ2-7, with a weak D call TRBD2 (7 bases). Germline V CDR1 and CDR2: SNHLY, FYNNEI. The germline V and J ends were trimmed by 4 bases and 2 bases, with 12 bases remaining between them. The CDR3 totals 14 residues. CDR3 DNA sequence: TGTGCCAGCAGTGTGTCCGGGGGGCCCTACGAGCAGTACTTC. Translated: CASSVSGGPYEQYF. Combining the CDR3 with reference TRBV2 and TRBJ2-7 gives the whole variable domain EPEVTQTPSHQVTQMGQEVILRCVPISNHLYFYWYRQILGQKVEFLVSFYNNEISEKSEIFDDQFSVERPDGSNFTLKIRSTKLEDSAMYFCASSVSGGPYEQYFGPGTRLTVT.

This clone has only a few counts. The chain couples TRBV1 to TRBJ2-2; no check of the table's D call, TRBD2, against the DNA was made. TRBV1 is shown as a pseudogene. This CDR3 comprises 16 residues. The CDR3 DNA sequence: TGCACCAGCAGCCAGAGGCGGGAGCGGGGAGGCGGGGAGCTGTTTTTT. Translation gives CTSSQRRERGGGELFF.

CDR3 residues: CATRPTPGQGVETQYF. The CDR3 nucleotides read TGTGCCACCAGGCCTACCCCGGGACAGGGAGTAGAGACCCAGTACTTC. The rearrangement uses TRBV15 and TRBJ2-5; 9 positions agree with TRBD1. Germline lookup yields CDR1 LNHNV and CDR2 YYDKDF (reference sequence). The CDR3 is 16 amino acids. Trimming took 6 bases from V and 4 from J; bases not matched to a gene: 12.

This clone is a singleton in its sample. The rearrangement links TRBV28 to TRBJ2-5, with 9 bases lining up with TRBD1. The J call could be wrong; TRBJ2-7 is a better fit for the DNA end. The germline V gene has CDR1 MDHEN and CDR2 SYDVKM. The length of the CDR3 is 12 residues. CDR3: CASIQTGGEQYF. As DNA, the CDR3 is TGTGCCAGCATTCAGACAGGGGGCGAGCAGTACTTC.

This chain uses TRBV27 with TRBJ1-5; D ambiguous. V was trimmed by 4 bases and J by 4 bases, leaving 20 bases between them. The CDR3 loop spans 17 amino acids. The germline gives CDR1 MNHEY, CDR2 SMNVEV (reference sequence). For the CDR3, the DNA is TGTGCCAGCAGTTCTACAGTAGAAGACATTTTTAATCAGCCCCAGCATTTT. It specifies CASSSTVEDIFNQPQHF.

The V and J genes are TRBV6-1 and TRBJ1-1, with 10 bases aligning to TRBD1. Per the germline V gene, CDR1 is MNHNS and CDR2 is SASEGT. The CDR3 is made up of 19 amino acids. With V trimmed by 2 bases and J by 3 bases, 15 bases remained unmatched. The CDR3 sequence is CASSELDLGDRGVDTEAFF. The CDR3 nucleotides read TGTGCCAGCAGTGAACTCGATCTGGGGGACAGGGGTGTGGACACTGAAGCTTTCTTT.

This chain links TRBV7-7 with TRBJ2-3; D might be TRBD1 (5 bases). Trimming removed 1 base at V and 2 bases at J, with 7 bases between. The CDR3 consists of 14 residues. Germline V CDR1 and CDR2: SSHAT, FNYEAQ (reference sequence). The CDR3 region is CASSLGQITDTQYF. CDR3 coding DNA: TGTGCCAGCAGCTTAGGACAGATCACAGATACGCAGTATTTT. Full variable domain (outside the CDR3, taken from reference TRBV7-7 and TRBJ2-3): GAGVSQSPRYKVTKRGQDVTLRCDPISSHATLYWYQQALGQGPEFLTYFNYEAQPDKSGLPSDRFSAERPEGSISTLTIQRTEQRDSAMYRCASSLGQITDTQYFGPGTRLTVL.

The chain uses TRBV7-8 and TRBJ2-3, with a possible D match to TRBD2 (5 bases). Germline CDR1 is SGHVS and CDR2 is FQNEAQ. The CDR3 consists of 14 residues. Between the trimmed V and J ends, which lost 5 bases and 4 bases, there was a span of 13 bases. CDR3 sequence reads: CASSQRFGADTQYF. CDR3 coding DNA: TGTGCCAGCAGCCAGCGGTTTGGGGCAGATACGCAGTATTTT. The full variable domain, with the rest looked up from reference TRBV7-8 and TRBJ2-3, is GAGVSQSPRYKVAKRGQDVALRCDPISGHVSLFWYQQALGQGPEFLTYFQNEAQLDKSGLPSDRFFAERPEGSVSTLKIQRTQQEDSAVYLCASSQRFGADTQYFGPGTRLTVL.